These T cell receptor beta chains were read from a single sample in a study of T-cell reconstitution after alpha-beta-depleted transplantation in children. One entry per CDR3 protein results from TCRdb running MiXCR on the PCR reads. The sample lists around 100,000 distinct CDR3 sequences, approximately 10% occurring once. The material was PBMCs, obtained before TCRalphabeta/CD19-depleted stem cell transplant. The receptors were gathered from a boy younger than 10 with acute lymphoblastic leukemia, due to receive a stem cell transplant. CDR3s include the opening cysteine and the closing phenylalanine or tryptophan. The order of the fields is D gene, J gene, V gene, clone size, CDR3 length, CDR3 DNA, CDR3 protein. The D gene is left open where the match is weak. Size tells how often a clone was seen (once, few, many) or the class of an expanded clone, and some rows leave it out.

NA | TRBJ1-1 | TRBV18 | many | 13 | TGTGCCAGCTCACTGGGGCCGAACACTGAAGCTTTCTTT | CASSLGPNTEAFF
NA | TRBJ2-7 | TRBV10-3 | NA | 11 | TGTGCCATCAAACTACTCGACGAGCAGTACTTC | CAIKLLDEQYF
NA | TRBJ1-1 | TRBV6-1 | many | 13 | TGTGCCAGCAGTGGACTATGGACCTATGAAGCTTTCTTT | CASSGLWTYEAFF
NA | TRBJ1-1 | TRBV6-1 | NA | 15 | TGTGCCAGCAGCGAGGTACAGGGCCTGAACACTGAAGCTTTCTTT | CASSEVQGLNTEAFF
TRBD1 | TRBJ1-5 | TRBV18 | NA | 14 | TGTGCCAGCTCACACGACAGGGCCCATCAGCCCCAGCATTTT | CASSHDRAHQPQHF
NA | TRBJ1-2 | TRBV11-2 | NA | 14 | TGTGCCAGCAGCCGACAGGCGAATAACTATGGCTACACCTTC | CASSRQANNYGYTF
TRBD2 | TRBJ2-4 | TRBV3-1 | many | 15 | TGTGCCAGCAGCCCCGGCCCTAGCGGGGGCAACATTCAGTACTTC | CASSPGPSGGNIQYF
NA | TRBJ2-7 | TRBV20-1 | few | 12 | TGCAGTGCCGTCGACCAGCGGTACGAGCAGTACTTC | CSAVDQRYEQYF
TRBD2 | TRBJ2-3 | TRBV2 | NA | 15 | TGTGCCAGCAGTGAAGAGGTCGGGAGGGCCGAGGCGGAGTATTTT | CASSEEVGRAEAEYF
TRBD2 | TRBJ2-1 | TRBV15 | few | 16 | TGTGCCACCAGCGCCGGGACTAGCGGAATTTACAATGAGCAGTTCTTC | CATSAGTSGIYNEQFF
TRBD2 | TRBJ2-3 | TRBV10-1 | few | 14 | TGCGCCAGCAGTCCTAGCGGGATTACAGATACGCAGTATTTT | CASSPSGITDTQYF
NA | TRBJ1-5 | TRBV12-3/TRBV12-4 | many | 13 | TGTGCCAGCAGTTTAGGGGGAGGTCAGCCCCAGCATTTT | CASSLGGGQPQHF
TRBD2 | TRBJ2-2 | TRBV5-1 | NA | 14 | TGCGCCAGCAGCCGCGGGGGTAACACCGGGGAGCTGTTTTTT | CASSRGGNTGELFF
NA | TRBJ1-1 | TRBV13 | NA | 15 | TGTGCCAGCAGCTTAGGACAGGGCCTGGACACTGAAGCTTTCTTT | CASSLGQGLDTEAFF
NA | TRBJ2-1 | TRBV5-1 | many | 13 | TGCGCCAGCAGCCCTAGGGCCTACAATGAGCAGTTCTTC | CASSPRAYNEQFF
NA | TRBJ2-4 | TRBV5-1 | few | 14 | TGCGCCAGCAGCGGGAGTCAGGCCAAAAACATTCAGTACTTC | CASSGSQAKNIQYF
TRBD1 | TRBJ2-3 | TRBV15 | few | 14 | TGTGCCACCAGCCCTCGAGGGACAGCAGATACGCAGTATTTT | CATSPRGTADTQYF
NA | TRBJ2-1 | TRBV5-1 | many | 17 | TGCGCCAGCAGCTTGGGACGGGGGCCAAGCTCCTACAATGAGCAGTTCTTC | CASSLGRGPSSYNEQFF
TRBD1 | TRBJ2-5 | TRBV20-1 | few | 18 | TGCAGTGCTAGTCCCTACTATCAGGGGGCGGGCCCTCAAGAGACCCAGTACTTC | CSASPYYQGAGPQETQYF
NA | TRBJ2-7 | TRBV4-1 | few | 15 | TGCGCCAGCAGCCAAGAATGGCAGCGATCCTACGAGCAGTACTTC | CASSQEWQRSYEQYF
TRBD2 | TRBJ2-3 | TRBV10-3 | few | 14 | TGTGCCATCAGTCTAGCGGGAAGGACAGATACGCAGTATTTT | CAISLAGRTDTQYF
NA | TRBJ2-1 | TRBV6-9 | NA | 14 | TGTGCCAGCACTCCCCCGGGAGATAGGAATGAGCAGTTCTTC | CASTPPGDRNEQFF
TRBD1 | TRBJ1-5 | TRBV20-1 | NA | 15 | TGCAGTGCCACTACAGGGGCTTATAGCAATCAGCCCCAGCATTTT | CSATTGAYSNQPQHF
TRBD1 | TRBJ1-2 | TRBV18 | NA | 14 | TGTGCCAGCTCACCACTGGAGGGGGCCGTGGGCTACACCTTC | CASSPLEGAVGYTF
NA | TRBJ2-1 | TRBV6-6 | many | 13 | TGTGCCAGCAGTTACTCCGGAAACAATGAGCAGTTCTTC | CASSYSGNNEQFF
NA | TRBJ2-1 | TRBV5-1 | NA | 16 | TGCGCCAGCAGCTTGGGGGGAGGGGGCCATTTCAATGAGCAGTTCTTC | CASSLGGGGHFNEQFF
NA | TRBJ2-6 | TRBV5-1 | NA | 17 | TGCGCCAGCAGCCTCGGTTCAGGCCCGTCTGGGGCCAACGTCCTGACTTTC | CASSLGSGPSGANVLTF
TRBD2 | TRBJ2-1 | TRBV7-9 | few | 14 | TGTGCCAGCAGCTCCCGACTAGCGGGTCTTGAGCAGTTCTTC | CASSSRLAGLEQFF
TRBD1 | TRBJ2-1 | TRBV20-1 | NA | 17 | TGCAGTGCTAGAGATTTGCTGGCCGGGACAGGCAAGAATGAGCAGTTCTTC | CSARDLLAGTGKNEQFF
NA | TRBJ1-1 | TRBV2 | NA | 15 | TGTGCCAGCAGAGCCCCCCAGGCTACGGCAACTGAAGCTTTCTTT | CASRAPQATATEAFF
TRBD1 | TRBJ1-2 | TRBV20-1 | few | 12 | TGCAGTGCTTACGACAGGGGCTATGGCTACACCTTC | CSAYDRGYGYTF
TRBD1 | TRBJ1-1 | TRBV5-6 | many | 14 | TGTGCCAGCAGCCCGGCGGACAGGGGTACTGAAGCTTTCTTT | CASSPADRGTEAFF
TRBD2 | TRBJ2-5 | TRBV18 | few | 16 | TGTGCCAGCTCACCATCGGGACTAGCGGGGGGAGAGACCCAGTACTTC | CASSPSGLAGGETQYF
NA | TRBJ2-7 | TRBV29-1 | few | 12 | TGCAGCGTTGAAGATAAAGGCTACGAGCAGTACTTC | CSVEDKGYEQYF
TRBD2 | TRBJ2-7 | TRBV7-9 | many | 15 | TGTGCCAGCAGCTTCCAACCAGGACTAGCATCTGAGCAGTACTTC | CASSFQPGLASEQYF
TRBD1 | TRBJ1-1 | TRBV12-3/TRBV12-4 | many | 13 | TGTGCCAGCAGCCGGACAGGGAACACTGAAGCTTTCTTT | CASSRTGNTEAFF
TRBD1 | TRBJ2-2 | TRBV5-1 | many | 15 | TGCGCCAGTGACCCAGGGGGCGCGGGGACCGGGGAGCTGTTTTTT | CASDPGGAGTGELFF
NA | TRBJ1-1 | TRBV5-1 | NA | 15 | TGCGCCAGCAGCTTAGGGACACCGAGGGGTACTGAAGCTTTCTTT | CASSLGTPRGTEAFF
TRBD2 | TRBJ2-1 | TRBV29-1 | once | 12 | TGCAGAGTTGGACTAGCGACCCATGAGCAGTTCTTC | CRVGLATHEQFF
NA | TRBJ1-1 | TRBV12-3/TRBV12-4 | many | 14 | TGTGCCAGCGGACACAGGGCCATGAACACTGAAGCTTTCTTT | CASGHRAMNTEAFF
NA | TRBJ2-1 | TRBV27 | few | 13 | TGTGCCAGCAGTTTGTCCCCTGGGAATGAGCAGTTCTTC | CASSLSPGNEQFF